The clone carrying this T cell receptor (beta chain) has at least ten counts. What was amplified from RNA transcripts were TCR beta CDR3 regions. First-round RT-PCR with HTBI primers amplified the TCR CDR3 region. TCRdb reprocessed the multiplex PCR reads via MiXCR and lists one record per CDR3 protein. Among 200,000 to 300,000 distinct CDR3 sequences listed, over 15% were seen once. The data stem from a study of T cells in Graves' hyperthyroidism and ophthalmopathy. This CDR3 has 12 residues. Germline values: CDR1 MNHNS, CDR2 SASEGT. Trimming removed 5 bases from V and 10 bases from J; junction bases left unmatched: 4.

The origin of this receptor is a woman younger than 30 with Graves' ophthalmopathy. This chain links TRBV6-1 with TRBJ2-2; 7 positions agree with TRBD1. The sample comprised blood. DNA of the CDR3: TGTGCCAGCAGTTTACAGGGGTTGGAGCTGTTTTTT. It is translated as CASSLQGLELFF.